This T cell receptor beta chain appears in the sequencing data of a study of T cell responses to AZD1222 COVID-19 vaccine. Regarding the study as a whole: Close to half of all spike-specific TCRs reportedly target regions of the variants that are unmutated. Donors in the cohort were predominantly white British and more often female, and clonal diversity was possibly underestimated. Spike-specific TCR repertoires showed rising breadth and depth after two AZD1222 doses.

This CDR3 region has 17 residues. Germline V gives CDR1 SGHAT, CDR2 FQNNGV. V lost 5 bases and J 0 bases, leaving 14 bases between the germline ends. Libraries were prepared by immunoSEQ multiplex PCR; TCRdb keeps only in-frame clonotypes and omits some of them. This table has roughly 180,000 clones, 91% appearing once. In the case of this clone: Its antigen remains unidentified.

The chain links TRBV11-2 to TRBJ2-6; D possibly uses TRBD1 or TRBD2 (5 bases each). The receptor was isolated from an adult in good health. Source: peripheral blood, taken on day 0 of AZD1222 vaccination. The CDR3 is CASSAPGRSSGANVLTF. In DNA, the CDR3 is TGTGCCAGCAGCGCGCCGGGACGGAGCTCTGGGGCCAACGTCCTGACTTTC.